This is a list of T cell receptor beta chains from one sample in a study of T cell responses to AZD1222 COVID-19 vaccine. The table came from immunoSEQ multiplex PCR; TCRdb's copy has only in-frame clones and leaves some out. The table includes roughly 170,000 clones, about nine tenths detected once. Sequenced material: peripheral blood, taken on day 0 of AZD1222 vaccination. The receptors derive from an adult in good health. The CDR3 runs from the conserved cysteine through the conserved F or W. The D gene is left open where the match is weak. Size is omitted from some rows. Given values are once, few, many or a class for expanded clones.

TRBD1	TRBV5-1	TRBJ2-1	few	TGCGCCAGCAGCTTGGCCTTGACAGGGTACCATGAGCAGTTCTTC	CASSLALTGYHEQFF
-	TRBV11-3	TRBJ2-1	-	TGTGCCAGCAGCTTAGATAGGGGTAGGTCCTACAATGAGCAGTTCTTC	CASSLDRGRSYNEQFF
TRBD2	TRBV2	TRBJ2-3	-	TGTGCCAGCAGTGAGGTGGTACTAGCGGGAAACACAGATACGCAGTATTTT	CASSEVVLAGNTDTQYF
-	TRBV3-1/TRBV3-2	TRBJ2-1	once	TGTGCCAGCAGCCAGGGTCTAGCATCTGGCAATGAGCAGTTCTTC	CASSQGLASGNEQFF
-	TRBV11-2	TRBJ2-6	-	TGTGCCAGCAGTAGGACCTCAAAGAGCTCTGGGGCCAACGTCCTGACTTTC	CASSRTSKSSGANVLTF
TRBD1	TRBV7-2	TRBJ2-3	-	TGTGCCAGCAGCTCACCGGGACAGGGGAAGACAGATACGCAGTATTTT	CASSSPGQGKTDTQYF
-	TRBV27	TRBJ2-7	-	TGTGCCAGCAGTTTTTCTCGGGCCTACGAGCAGTACTTC	CASSFSRAYEQYF
-	TRBV20-1	TRBJ2-5	few	TGCAGTGCTAGTAATCCGGGGATTTTTGCAGAGACCCAGTACTTC	CSASNPGIFAETQYF
-	TRBV6-5	TRBJ2-3	-	TGTGCCAGCATGGGTTTGGCAGATACGCAGTATTTT	CASMGLADTQYF
-	TRBV20-1	TRBJ1-1	-	TGCAGTGCCCCCGGGACTGAAGCTTTCTTT	CSAPGTEAFF
-	TRBV7-2	TRBJ1-1	-	TGTGCCAGCAGCTTAGTCTGGGGTCAGGCTGAAGCTTTCTTT	CASSLVWGQAEAFF
TRBD2	TRBV12-5	TRBJ2-3	-	TGTGCTAGTGGTTTGGTACCAAAAGGGTTAACGGGGGGGCCCCCACCAGGGGATACGCAGTATTTT	CASGLVPKGLTGGPPPGDTQYF
-	TRBV6-1	TRBJ2-7	-	TGTGCCAGCAGTGAGCAGGGGACCAGCTCCTACGAGCAGTACTTC	CASSEQGTSSYEQYF
TRBD2	TRBV3-1/TRBV3-2	TRBJ2-1	few	TGTGCCAGCAGCCAGAGCGGGGGGGAGAGGGAGCAGTTCTTC	CASSQSGGEREQFF
TRBD1	TRBV27	TRBJ2-3	-	TGTGCCAGCAGTTTACCGGGACAGGGAACAGATACGCAGTATTTT	CASSLPGQGTDTQYF
-	TRBV5-1	TRBJ2-2	-	TGCGCCAGCAGCTTTAGGGCTCTCGACACCGGGGAGCTGTTTTTT	CASSFRALDTGELFF
-	TRBV5-8	TRBJ1-2	few	TGTGCCAGCGGGTATGGCTACACCTTC	CASGYGYTF
-	TRBV2	TRBJ2-3	-	TGTGCCAGCGGGGGAACAGATACGCAGTATTTT	CASGGTDTQYF
-	TRBV7-2	TRBJ2-7	-	TGTGCCAGCAGCTTCGGTGGGGGGTTCTCCTACGAGCAGTACTTC	CASSFGGGFSYEQYF
TRBD2	TRBV3-1/TRBV3-2	TRBJ2-3	-	TGTGCCAGCAGCCGGAAGACTAGCGCTACCTCTAGCACAGATACGCAGTATTTT	CASSRKTSATSSTDTQYF
-	TRBV14	TRBJ1-5	once	TGTGCCAGCAGGGAAGAGGGGATGCATAGCAATCAGCCCCAGCATTTT	CASREEGMHSNQPQHF
TRBD1	TRBV9	TRBJ2-1	-	TGTGCCAGCAGCGTCTCCGGGACAGTGGGGTTAAGTGAGCAGTTCTTC	CASSVSGTVGLSEQFF
-	TRBV10-3	TRBJ1-3	few	TGTGCCATCAGTGCGGGAGGAAACACCATATATTTT	CAISAGGNTIYF
TRBD2	TRBV18	TRBJ2-1	-	TGTGCCAGCTCATCGGGACTAGCGGGGACCAATGAGCAGTTCTTC	CASSSGLAGTNEQFF
-	TRBV9	TRBJ2-7	-	TGTGCCAGCAGCGTACAGGGGGGGTCCTACGAGCAGTACTTC	CASSVQGGSYEQYF
-	TRBV5-4	TRBJ1-1	-	TGTGCCAGCAGCTTTCAACAGCGGGGGACTGAAGCTTTCTTT	CASSFQQRGTEAFF
-	TRBV7-9	TRBJ1-1	-	TGTGCCAGCAGCCCAGGGGCCATGAACACTGAAGCTTTCTTT	CASSPGAMNTEAFF
TRBD1	TRBV7-9	TRBJ2-7	-	TGTGCCAGCAGCCCCGGGACAGGAGTTACCTACGAGCAGTACTTC	CASSPGTGVTYEQYF
-	TRBV2	TRBJ1-6	-	TGTGCCAGAACGGGCAGTGGATGGGCTTCACCCCTCCACTTT	CARTGSGWASPLHF
-	TRBV11-2	TRBJ2-1	-	TGTGCCAGCAGCTTACCGGGTAGATATGATGAGCAGTTCTTC	CASSLPGRYDEQFF
-	TRBV15	TRBJ2-1	few	TGTGCCACCAGCACCGTCGGGGGTAGCAATGAGCAGTTCTTC	CATSTVGGSNEQFF
-	TRBV2	TRBJ1-5	-	TGTGCCAGCAGTCAGGGGAATCAGCCCCAGCATTTT	CASSQGNQPQHF
TRBD1	TRBV7-2	TRBJ2-3	-	TGTGCCAGCGCCAGGGGGCGGGATACGCAGTATTTT	CASARGRDTQYF
-	TRBV4-1	TRBJ2-7	-	TGCGCCAGCAGCCTTCCGACAGAAGTCTACGAGCAGTACTTC	CASSLPTEVYEQYF
TRBD1	TRBV9	TRBJ1-4	-	TGTGCCAGCAGCGCCGACAGGGTTAGGGGCGAAAAACTGTTTTTT	CASSADRVRGEKLFF
-	TRBV27	TRBJ1-2	-	TGTGCCAGCAGTTTTGGGAAACTCTATGGCTACACCTTC	CASSFGKLYGYTF
-	TRBV5-5	TRBJ1-2	-	TGTGCCAGCAATTCGAACTATGGCTACACCTTC	CASNSNYGYTF
-	TRBV6-5	TRBJ2-7	few	TGTGCCAGCACGTACAATTCCTACGAGCAGTACTTC	CASTYNSYEQYF
-	TRBV4-3	TRBJ1-5	once	TGCGCCAGCAGCCAAGGGGGTGCAGGGGACCATCAGCCCCAGCATTTT	CASSQGGAGDHQPQHF
-	TRBV14	TRBJ2-7	-	TGTGCCAGCAGCCAAGTTCTTCGGGGCTACGAGCAGTACTTC	CASSQVLRGYEQYF
TRBD1	TRBV7-3	TRBJ1-1	-	TGTGCCAGCAGCGTTACGGCTAGGGGGCGGTCTGAAGCTTTCTTT	CASSVTARGRSEAFF
-	TRBV10-3	TRBJ2-7	-	TGTGCCATCAGTGATTCGGGAGCTCCCTCCTACGAGCAGTACTTC	CAISDSGAPSYEQYF
-	TRBV3-1/TRBV3-2	TRBJ2-2	-	TGTGCCAGCAGCCAAGGCCATCTCGGAGGGGGGCAGTATTCAGAATCGAACACCGGGGAGCTGTTTTTT	CASSQGHLGGGQYSESNTGELFF
TRBD2	TRBV28	TRBJ2-1	-	TGTGCCAGCACCCTGGGACTAGCGGGGGTCTCAGTCTTC	CASTLGLAGVSVF
TRBD1	TRBV9	TRBJ2-7	-	TGTGCCAGCAGCGTAGACCTCGGACAGGGGGCTTATGAGCAGTACTTC	CASSVDLGQGAYEQYF
-	TRBV18	TRBJ1-2	-	TGTGCCAGCTCACCGGAGGGCAGGGAATATGGCTACACCTTC	CASSPEGREYGYTF
-	TRBV9	TRBJ1-5	-	TGTGCCAGCAGCGTAGCTGGACACAGCAATCAGCCCCAGCATTTT	CASSVAGHSNQPQHF
TRBD2	TRBV19	TRBJ2-3	-	TGTGCCAGTAGTCCCCTAGCGGGAGGGACAGATACGCAGTATTTT	CASSPLAGGTDTQYF
TRBD1	TRBV11-3	TRBJ1-1	-	TGTGCCAGCAGCTTAGGACAGGGCGGCACTGAAGCTTTCTTT	CASSLGQGGTEAFF
-	TRBV19	TRBJ2-3	-	TGTGCCAGTAGTATTCTAGCGAGTAGTACAGATACGCAGTATTTT	CASSILASSTDTQYF
-	TRBV29-1	TRBJ1-1	-	TGCAGCGTTGATAAGGACTCGAGGGACACTGAAGCTTTCTTT	CSVDKDSRDTEAFF
-	TRBV5-1	TRBJ2-1	-	TGCGCCAGCAGCTTGGAGGCAGCTACTTACAATGAGCAGTTCTTC	CASSLEAATYNEQFF
TRBD1	TRBV11-2	TRBJ2-7	-	TGTGCCAGCAGCGCATCGGGACAGCTCTACGAGCAGTACTTC	CASSASGQLYEQYF
TRBD2	TRBV4-3	TRBJ2-7	-	TGCGCCAGCAGCCAAGGGCGGGGGGGGGCCGAGCAGTACTTC	CASSQGRGGAEQYF
TRBD1	TRBV2	TRBJ2-3	-	TGTGCCAGCGATGGGACAGCAACACGCCGGACGCAGTATTTT	CASDGTATRRTQYF
-	TRBV20-1	TRBJ2-7	-	TGCAGTGCTAGTGGGGTCACCAAGGGGCTCGAGCAGTACTTC	CSASGVTKGLEQYF
TRBD1	TRBV29-1	TRBJ1-2	-	TGCAGCGCCGGCGGACAGGGGGCTAACTATGGCTACACCTTC	CSAGGQGANYGYTF